The present T cell receptor (beta chain) was sequenced within a study of blood T cell repertoires in COVID-19. Study as a whole: Sources were T cells, B-cell-depleted T cells, or PBMCs; the material itself was cDNA or gDNA.

V lost 7 bases and J 4 bases, leaving 20 bases between the germline ends. Germline lookup yields CDR1 LGHDT and CDR2 YNNKEL (reference sequence). This CDR3 region has 16 residues. In the original processing: Reference gene primer amplification gave estimated nucleated cell counts. Method: immunoSEQ multiplex PCR; TCRdb's copy keeps in-frame clones and lacks some. D and trimming were read from the DNA, whereas the V and J calls and clone size are those reported in that table. The sample lists about 140,000 clones, about 90% occurring once. Material for sequencing was peripheral blood. This TCR was recovered from an elderly woman with acute or convalescent COVID-19. The V call is TRBV3-1 (or the pseudogene TRBV3-2), the J call TRBJ1-3, with a possible D match to TRBD1 (5 bases). CDR3 in amino acids: CASTQLLGEGGNTIYF. CDR3 DNA: TGTGCCAGCACCCAGCTTTTAGGGGAAGGGGGAAACACCATATATTTT.